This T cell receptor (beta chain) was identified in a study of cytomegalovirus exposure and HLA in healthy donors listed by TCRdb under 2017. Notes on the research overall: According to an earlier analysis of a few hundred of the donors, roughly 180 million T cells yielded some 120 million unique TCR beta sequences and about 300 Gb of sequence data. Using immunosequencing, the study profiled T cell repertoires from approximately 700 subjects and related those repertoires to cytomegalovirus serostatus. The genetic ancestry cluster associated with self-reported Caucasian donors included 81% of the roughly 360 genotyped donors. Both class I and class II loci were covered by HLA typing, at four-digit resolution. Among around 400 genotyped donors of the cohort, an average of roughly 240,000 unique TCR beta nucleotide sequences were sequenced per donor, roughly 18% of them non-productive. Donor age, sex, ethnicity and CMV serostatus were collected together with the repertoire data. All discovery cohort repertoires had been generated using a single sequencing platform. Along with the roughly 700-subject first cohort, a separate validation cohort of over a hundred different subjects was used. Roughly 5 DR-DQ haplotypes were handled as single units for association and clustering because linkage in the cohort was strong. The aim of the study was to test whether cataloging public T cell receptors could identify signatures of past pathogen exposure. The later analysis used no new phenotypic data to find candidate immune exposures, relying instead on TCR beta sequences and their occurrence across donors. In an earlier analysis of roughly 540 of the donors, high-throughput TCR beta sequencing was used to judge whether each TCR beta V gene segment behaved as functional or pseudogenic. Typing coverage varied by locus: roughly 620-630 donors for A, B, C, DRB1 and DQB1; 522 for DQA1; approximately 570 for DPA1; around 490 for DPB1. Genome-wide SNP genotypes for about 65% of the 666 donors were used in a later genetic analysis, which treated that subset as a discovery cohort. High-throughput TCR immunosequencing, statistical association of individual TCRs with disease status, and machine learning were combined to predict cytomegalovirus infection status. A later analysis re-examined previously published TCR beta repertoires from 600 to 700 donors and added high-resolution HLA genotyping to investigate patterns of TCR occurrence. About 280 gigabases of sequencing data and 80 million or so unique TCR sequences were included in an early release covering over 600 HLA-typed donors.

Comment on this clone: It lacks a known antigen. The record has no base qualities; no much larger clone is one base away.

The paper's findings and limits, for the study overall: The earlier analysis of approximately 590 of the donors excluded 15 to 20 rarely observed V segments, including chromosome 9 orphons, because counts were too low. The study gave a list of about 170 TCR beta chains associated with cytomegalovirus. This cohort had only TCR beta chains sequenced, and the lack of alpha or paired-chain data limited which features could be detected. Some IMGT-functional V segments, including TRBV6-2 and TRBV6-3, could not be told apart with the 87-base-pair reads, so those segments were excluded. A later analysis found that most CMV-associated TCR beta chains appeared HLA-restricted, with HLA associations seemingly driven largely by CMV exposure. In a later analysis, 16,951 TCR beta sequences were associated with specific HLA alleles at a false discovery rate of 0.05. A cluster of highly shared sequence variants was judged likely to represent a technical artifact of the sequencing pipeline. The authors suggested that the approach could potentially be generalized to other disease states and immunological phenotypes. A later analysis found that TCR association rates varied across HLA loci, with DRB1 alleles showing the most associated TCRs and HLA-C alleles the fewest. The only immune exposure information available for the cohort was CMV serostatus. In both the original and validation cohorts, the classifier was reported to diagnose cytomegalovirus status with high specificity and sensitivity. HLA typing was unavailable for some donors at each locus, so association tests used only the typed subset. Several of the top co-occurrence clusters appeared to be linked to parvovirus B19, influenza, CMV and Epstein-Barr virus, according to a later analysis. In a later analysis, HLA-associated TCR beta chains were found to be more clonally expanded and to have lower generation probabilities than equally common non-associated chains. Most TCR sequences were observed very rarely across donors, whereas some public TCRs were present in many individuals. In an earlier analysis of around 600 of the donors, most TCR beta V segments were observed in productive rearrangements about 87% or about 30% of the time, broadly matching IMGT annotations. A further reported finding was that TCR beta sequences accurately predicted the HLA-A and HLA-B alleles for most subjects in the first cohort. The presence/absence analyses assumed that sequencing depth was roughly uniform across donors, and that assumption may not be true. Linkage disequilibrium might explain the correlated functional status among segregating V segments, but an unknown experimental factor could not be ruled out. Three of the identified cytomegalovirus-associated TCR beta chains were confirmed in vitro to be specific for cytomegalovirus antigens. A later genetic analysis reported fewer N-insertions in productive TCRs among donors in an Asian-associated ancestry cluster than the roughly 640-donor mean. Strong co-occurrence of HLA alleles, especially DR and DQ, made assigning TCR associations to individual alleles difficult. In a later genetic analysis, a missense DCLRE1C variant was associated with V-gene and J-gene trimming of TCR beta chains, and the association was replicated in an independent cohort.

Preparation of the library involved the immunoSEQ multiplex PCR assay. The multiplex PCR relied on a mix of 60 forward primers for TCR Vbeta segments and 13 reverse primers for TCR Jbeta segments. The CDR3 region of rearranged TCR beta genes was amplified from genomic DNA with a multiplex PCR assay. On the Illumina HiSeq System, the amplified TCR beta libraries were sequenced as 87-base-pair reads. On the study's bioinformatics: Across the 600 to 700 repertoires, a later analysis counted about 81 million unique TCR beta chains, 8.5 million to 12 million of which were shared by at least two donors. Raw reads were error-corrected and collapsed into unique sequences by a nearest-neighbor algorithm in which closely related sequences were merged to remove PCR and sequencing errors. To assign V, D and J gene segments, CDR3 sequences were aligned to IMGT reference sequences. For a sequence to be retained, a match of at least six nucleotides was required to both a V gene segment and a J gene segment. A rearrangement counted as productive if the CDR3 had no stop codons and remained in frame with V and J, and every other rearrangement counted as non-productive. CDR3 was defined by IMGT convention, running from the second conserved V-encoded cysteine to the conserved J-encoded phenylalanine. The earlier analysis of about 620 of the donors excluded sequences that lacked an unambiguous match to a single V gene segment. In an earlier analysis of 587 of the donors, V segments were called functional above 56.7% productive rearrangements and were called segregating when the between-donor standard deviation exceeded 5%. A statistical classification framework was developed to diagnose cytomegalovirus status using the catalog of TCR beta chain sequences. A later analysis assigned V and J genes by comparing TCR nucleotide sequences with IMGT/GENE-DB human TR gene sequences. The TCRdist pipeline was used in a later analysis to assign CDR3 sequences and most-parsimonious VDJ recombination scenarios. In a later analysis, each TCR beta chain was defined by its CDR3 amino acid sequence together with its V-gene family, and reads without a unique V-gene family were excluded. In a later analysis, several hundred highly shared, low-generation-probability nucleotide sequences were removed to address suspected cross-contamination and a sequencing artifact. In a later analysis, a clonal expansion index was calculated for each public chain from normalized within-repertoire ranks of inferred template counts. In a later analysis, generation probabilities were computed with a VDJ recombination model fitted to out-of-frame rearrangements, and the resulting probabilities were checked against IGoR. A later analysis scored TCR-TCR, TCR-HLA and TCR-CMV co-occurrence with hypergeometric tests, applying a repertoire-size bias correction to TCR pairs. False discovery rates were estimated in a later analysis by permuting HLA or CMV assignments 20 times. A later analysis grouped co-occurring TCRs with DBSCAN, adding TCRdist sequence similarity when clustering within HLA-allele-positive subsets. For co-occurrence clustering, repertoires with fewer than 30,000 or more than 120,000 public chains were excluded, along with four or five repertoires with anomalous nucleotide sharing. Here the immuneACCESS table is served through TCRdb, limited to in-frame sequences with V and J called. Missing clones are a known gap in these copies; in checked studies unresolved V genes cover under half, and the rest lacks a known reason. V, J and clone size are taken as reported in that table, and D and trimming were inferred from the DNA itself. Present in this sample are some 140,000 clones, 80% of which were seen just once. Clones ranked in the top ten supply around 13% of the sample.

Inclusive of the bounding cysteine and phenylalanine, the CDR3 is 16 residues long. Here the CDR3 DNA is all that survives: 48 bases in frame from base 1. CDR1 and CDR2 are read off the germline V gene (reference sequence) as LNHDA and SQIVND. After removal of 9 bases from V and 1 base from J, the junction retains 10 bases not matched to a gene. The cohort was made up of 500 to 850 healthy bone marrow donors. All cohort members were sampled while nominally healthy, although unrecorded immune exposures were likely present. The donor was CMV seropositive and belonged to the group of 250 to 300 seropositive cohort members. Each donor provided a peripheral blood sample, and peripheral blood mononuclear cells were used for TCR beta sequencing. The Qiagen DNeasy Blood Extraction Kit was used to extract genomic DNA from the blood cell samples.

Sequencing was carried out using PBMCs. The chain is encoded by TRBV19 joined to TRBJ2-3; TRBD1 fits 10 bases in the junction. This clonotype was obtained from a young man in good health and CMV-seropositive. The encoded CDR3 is CASSSEDRGRTDTQYF. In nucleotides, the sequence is TGTGCCAGCAGCTCAGAAGACAGGGGGCGCACAGATACGCAGTATTTT. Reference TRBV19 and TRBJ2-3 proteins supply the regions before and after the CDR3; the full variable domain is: DGGITQSPKYLFRKEGQNVTLSCEQNLNHDAMYWYRQDPGQGLRLIYYSQIVNDFQKGDIAEGYSVSREKKESFPLTVTSAQKNPTAFYLCASSSEDRGRTDTQYFGPGTRLTVL.